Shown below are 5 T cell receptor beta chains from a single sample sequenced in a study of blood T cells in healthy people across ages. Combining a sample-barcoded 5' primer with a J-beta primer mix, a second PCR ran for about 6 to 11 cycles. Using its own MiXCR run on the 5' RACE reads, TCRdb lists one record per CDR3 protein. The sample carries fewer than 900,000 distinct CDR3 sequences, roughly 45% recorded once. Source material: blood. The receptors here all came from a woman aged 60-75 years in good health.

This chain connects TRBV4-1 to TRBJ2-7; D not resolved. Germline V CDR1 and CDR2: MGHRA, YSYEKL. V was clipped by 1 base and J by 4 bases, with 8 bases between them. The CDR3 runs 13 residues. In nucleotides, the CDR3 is TGCGCCAGCAGCCAAGTAGTAGAATACGAGCAGTACTTC. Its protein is CASSQVVEYEQYF.

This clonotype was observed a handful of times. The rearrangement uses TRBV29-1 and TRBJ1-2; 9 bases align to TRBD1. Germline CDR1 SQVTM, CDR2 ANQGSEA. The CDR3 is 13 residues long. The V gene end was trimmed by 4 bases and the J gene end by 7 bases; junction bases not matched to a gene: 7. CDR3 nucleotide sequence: TGCAGCGTTGCGAGGACAGGGGACGCTGGCTACACCTTC. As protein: CSVARTGDAGYTF.

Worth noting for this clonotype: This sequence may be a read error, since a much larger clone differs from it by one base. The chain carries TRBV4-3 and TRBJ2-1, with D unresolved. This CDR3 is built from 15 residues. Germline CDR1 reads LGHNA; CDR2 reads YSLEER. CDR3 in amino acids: CASSQAVIAYNERFF. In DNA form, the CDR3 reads TGCGCCAGCAGCCAAGCAGTTATCGCCTACAATGAGCGGTTCTTC.

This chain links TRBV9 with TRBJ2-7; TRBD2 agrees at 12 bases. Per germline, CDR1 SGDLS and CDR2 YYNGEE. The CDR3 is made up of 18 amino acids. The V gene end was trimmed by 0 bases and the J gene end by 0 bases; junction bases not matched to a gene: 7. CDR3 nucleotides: TGTGCCAGCAGCGTAGAGGGCACTAGCGGGGGGTACTCCTACGAGCAGTACTTC. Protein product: CASSVEGTSGGYSYEQYF.

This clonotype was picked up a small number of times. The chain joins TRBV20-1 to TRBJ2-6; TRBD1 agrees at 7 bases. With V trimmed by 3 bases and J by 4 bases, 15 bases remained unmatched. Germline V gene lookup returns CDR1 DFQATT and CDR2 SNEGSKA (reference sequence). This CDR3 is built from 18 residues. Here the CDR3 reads CSASPPGQLSSGANVLTF. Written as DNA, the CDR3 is TGCAGTGCTAGCCCCCCGGGACAGCTGTCATCCGGGGCCAACGTCCTGACTTTC.